This section outlines one T cell receptor (beta chain) sequence together with its context. Its antigen is currently unknown. The record originates from a study of a mutant IDH1 vaccine in newly diagnosed glioma. About the study: Investigators started vaccination 4-6 weeks after radiotherapy alone, or with temozolomide cycles. Previous treatment comprised radiotherapy, temozolomide, or both, mostly both.

With 4 bases removed from V and 5 bases from J, the gap between germline ends came to 15 bases. The CDR3 consists of 14 residues. Germline V gene sequence: CDR1 SGDLS, CDR2 YYNGEE. Time point given: week 11, during vaccination. One vaccine dose held 300 ug of mutant IDH1 20-mer peptide and came with topical imiquimod. New WHO grade 3 or 4 IDH1-mutant, ATRX-lost astrocytomas were present in all donors. TCRdb's table, derived via immunoSEQ multiplex PCR, lists solely in-frame clones and lacks some. This sample yields some 64,000 clones, of which over 70% are seen a single time; 5.9% belongs to the top ten.

This specimen was PBMCs, taken from a glioma patient whose treatment included an IDH1 peptide vaccine. V and J are TRBV9 and TRBJ2-5; tentative D call: TRBD1 (6 bases). The TCR comes from a man over 45 with glioma. The CDR3 DNA reads as TGTGCCAGCAGCCCAGGGGAAGGTTTGGAGACCCAGTACTTC. This codes for CASSPGEGLETQYF.